This TCR beta chain emerged from a study of T cells expressing NK-cell markers. TCRdb re-called the 5' RACE reads, yielding one record per CDR3 amino acid sequence without DNA. The table lists 350,000 to 500,000 distinct CDR3 sequences. CDR3 length: 16 amino acids. Per germline, CDR1 SEHNR and CDR2 FQNEAQ (reference sequence). Sequenced input: blood T cells: a sorted CD56 or NKG2C T cell subset, CD4+ or CD8+ T cells, or bulk PBMC T cells (not recorded which). The origin of this receptor is a woman aged 18-69 years in good health. The chain joins TRBV7-9 to TRBJ2-1; the D gene TCRdb calls, TRBD1, cannot be checked with no DNA. CDR3 region: CASTLGGQTIYNEQFF.